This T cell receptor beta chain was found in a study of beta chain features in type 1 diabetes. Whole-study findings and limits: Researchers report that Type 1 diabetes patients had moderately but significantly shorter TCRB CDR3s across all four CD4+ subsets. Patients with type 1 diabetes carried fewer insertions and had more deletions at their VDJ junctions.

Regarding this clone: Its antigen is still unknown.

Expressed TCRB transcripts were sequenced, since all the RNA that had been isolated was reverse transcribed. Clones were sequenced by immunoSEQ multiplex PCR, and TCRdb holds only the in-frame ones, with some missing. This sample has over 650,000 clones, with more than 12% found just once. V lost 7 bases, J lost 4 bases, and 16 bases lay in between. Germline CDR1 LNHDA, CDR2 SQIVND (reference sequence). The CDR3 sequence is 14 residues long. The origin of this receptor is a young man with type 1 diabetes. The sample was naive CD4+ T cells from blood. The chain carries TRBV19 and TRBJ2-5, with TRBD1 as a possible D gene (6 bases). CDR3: CASNPGHASETQYF. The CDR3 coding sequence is TGTGCCAGTAATCCGGGACACGCATCAGAGACCCAGTACTTC. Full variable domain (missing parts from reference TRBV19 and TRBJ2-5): DGGITQSPKYLFRKEGQNVTLSCEQNLNHDAMYWYRQDPGQGLRLIYYSQIVNDFQKGDIAEGYSVSREKKESFPLTVTSAQKNPTAFYLCASNPGHASETQYFGPGTRLLVL.